Below are 7 T cell receptor beta chains sequenced from a single sample in a study of early T cells in non-severe SARS-CoV-2 infection. MiXCR, run by TCRdb on the 5' RACE reads, gives a single entry per CDR3 protein. The data contain under 45,000 distinct CDR3 sequences, about 6.8% of them seen just once; the ten biggest clones take up approximately 26%. Source: whole blood, taken at baseline. Every receptor here comes from an adult who was a healthcare worker with PCR-confirmed SARS-CoV-2 infection or an uninfected control (not recorded which).

This clonotype was recorded at least ten times. The chain links TRBV19 to TRBJ2-1; D remains ambiguous. CDR3 size: 14 residues. V was trimmed by 10 bases and J by 8 bases, leaving 21 bases between them. The germline gives CDR1 LNHDA, CDR2 SQIVND (reference sequence). CDR3: CATRRLGGFDEQFF. The CDR3 DNA follows: TGTGCCACGCGGCGGCTAGGTGGCTTTGATGAGCAGTTCTTC.

This clonotype appeared many times. V and J are TRBV18 and TRBJ2-1; the match to TRBD2 covers 13 bases. The germline V gene has CDR1 KGHSH and CDR2 LQKENI. The V and J ends lost 2 bases and 7 bases, in that order; junction bases with no gene match: 5. The CDR3 consists of 16 residues. The CDR3 is CASSPRTSGRGNEQFF. CDR3 DNA: TGTGCCAGCTCACCAAGGACTAGCGGGAGAGGGAATGAGCAGTTCTTC. Variable domain in full (rest from reference TRBV18 and TRBJ2-1): NAGVMQNPRHLVRRRGQEARLRCSPMKGHSHVYWYRQLPEEGLKFMVYLQKENIIDESGMPKERFSAEFPKEGPSILRIQQVVRGDSAAYFCASSPRTSGRGNEQFFGPGTRLTVL.

The chain recombines TRBV6-2 or TRBV6-3 with TRBJ1-5; tentative D call: TRBD1 (6 bases). CDR3 length: 14 residues. V was shortened by 2 bases and J by 3 bases, with 8 bases between the two germline ends. Germline V gives CDR1 MNHEY, CDR2 SVGEGT. CDR3 protein: CASSYGGANQPQHF. CDR3 nucleotide sequence: TGTGCCAGCAGTTACGGGGGGGCCAATCAGCCCCAGCATTTT.

This clonotype was detected many times. This sequence joins TRBV12-3 or TRBV12-4 and TRBJ2-7, with D possibly TRBD1 on 6 matching bases. Trimming took 6 bases from V and 5 from J, leaving 20 bases between them. The CDR3 contains 15 residues. The CDR3, as DNA: TGTGCCAGCAGCCCTGACGGGACACCATCGAACGAGCAGTACTTC. Translating gives CASSPDGTPSNEQYF.

This clonotype was seen only a few times. The V call is TRBV27, the J call TRBJ1-2; D possibly corresponds to TRBD1 (5 bases). CDR1 MNHEY and CDR2 SMNVEV come from the germline V gene (reference sequence). Between the trimmed V and J ends, which lost 10 bases and 7 bases, there was a span of 16 bases. The CDR3 consists of 12 residues. The CDR3 reads CATGRAGIGYTF. The CDR3 coding sequence is TGTGCCACCGGACGGGCAGGGATTGGCTACACCTTC.

This chain connects TRBV30 to TRBJ2-7, with no clear D. Trimming took 2 bases from V and 2 from J, leaving 13 bases between them. The V gene's germline CDR1 is GTSNPN and CDR2 SVGIG (reference sequence). The CDR3 spans 14 residues. The CDR3 is CAWSPFRFPYEQYF. CDR3 DNA sequence: TGTGCCTGGAGTCCGTTCCGGTTTCCCTACGAGCAGTACTTC. The entire variable domain, with the rest obtained from reference TRBV30 and TRBJ2-7, is as follows: SQTIHQWPATLVQPVGSPLSLECTVEGTSNPNLYWYRQAAGRGLQLLFYSVGIGQISSEVPQNLSASRPQDRQFILSSKKLLLSDSGFYLCAWSPFRFPYEQYFGPGTRLTVT.

This clonotype occurred many times. The chain is built from TRBV5-1 and TRBJ2-2; 11 bases align to TRBD2. CDR3 length equals 16 residues. Losses at the gene ends were 0 bases for V and 4 bases for J; bases not matched to a gene: 2. Germline CDR1 is SGHRS and CDR2 is YFSETQ. This chain's CDR3 is CASSLDGTSGTGELFF. The CDR3 region has the DNA TGCGCCAGCAGCTTGGACGGGACTAGCGGCACCGGGGAGCTGTTTTTT. Based on the CDR3 plus reference TRBV5-1 and TRBJ2-2, the full variable domain is KAGVTQTPRYLIKTRGQQVTLSCSPISGHRSVSWYQQTPGQGLQFLFEYFSETQRNKGNFPGRFSGRQFSNSRSEMNVSTLELGDSALYLCASSLDGTSGTGELFFGEGSRLTVL.